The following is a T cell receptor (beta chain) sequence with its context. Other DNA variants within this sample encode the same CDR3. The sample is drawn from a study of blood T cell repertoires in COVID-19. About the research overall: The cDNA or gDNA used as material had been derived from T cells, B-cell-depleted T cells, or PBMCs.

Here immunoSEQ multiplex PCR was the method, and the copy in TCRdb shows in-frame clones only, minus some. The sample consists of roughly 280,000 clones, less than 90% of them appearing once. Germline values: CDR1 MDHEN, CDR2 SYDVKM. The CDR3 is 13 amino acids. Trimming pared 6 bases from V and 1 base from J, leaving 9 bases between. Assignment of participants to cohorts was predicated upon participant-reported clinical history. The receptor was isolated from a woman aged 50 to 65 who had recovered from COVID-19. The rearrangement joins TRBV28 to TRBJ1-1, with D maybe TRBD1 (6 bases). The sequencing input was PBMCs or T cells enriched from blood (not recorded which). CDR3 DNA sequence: TGTGCCAGCAGCCTCAGGGGGAACACTGAAGCTTTCTTT. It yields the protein CASSLRGNTEAFF.